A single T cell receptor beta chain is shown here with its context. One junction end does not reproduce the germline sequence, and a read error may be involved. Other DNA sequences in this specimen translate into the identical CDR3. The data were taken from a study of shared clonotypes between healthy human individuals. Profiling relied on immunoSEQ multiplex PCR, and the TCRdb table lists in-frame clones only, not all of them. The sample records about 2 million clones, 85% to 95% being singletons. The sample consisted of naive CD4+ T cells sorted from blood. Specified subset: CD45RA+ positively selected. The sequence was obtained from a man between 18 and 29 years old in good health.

The CDR3 protein is CAWNRGKTTEAFF. The CDR3 DNA reads as TGTGCCTGGAACAGGGGTAAAACCACTGAAGCTTTTTTT. This sequence joins TRBV30 and TRBJ1-1; 7 nucleotides agree with TRBD1. The CDR3 runs 13 residues. Per the germline V gene, CDR1 is GTSNPN and CDR2 is SVGIG (reference sequence).